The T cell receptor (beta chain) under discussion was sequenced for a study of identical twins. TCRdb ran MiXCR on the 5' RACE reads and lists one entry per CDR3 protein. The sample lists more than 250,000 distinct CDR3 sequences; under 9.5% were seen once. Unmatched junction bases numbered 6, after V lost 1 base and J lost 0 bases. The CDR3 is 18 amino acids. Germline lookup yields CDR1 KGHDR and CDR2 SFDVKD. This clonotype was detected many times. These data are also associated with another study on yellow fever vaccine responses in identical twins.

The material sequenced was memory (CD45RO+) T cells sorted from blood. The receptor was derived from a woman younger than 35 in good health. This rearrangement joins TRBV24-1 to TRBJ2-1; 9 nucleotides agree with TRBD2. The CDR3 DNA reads TGTGCCACCAGTGATTTTTCGGCGGGAGGGCACTCCTACAATGAGCAGTTCTTC. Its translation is CATSDFSAGGHSYNEQFF.